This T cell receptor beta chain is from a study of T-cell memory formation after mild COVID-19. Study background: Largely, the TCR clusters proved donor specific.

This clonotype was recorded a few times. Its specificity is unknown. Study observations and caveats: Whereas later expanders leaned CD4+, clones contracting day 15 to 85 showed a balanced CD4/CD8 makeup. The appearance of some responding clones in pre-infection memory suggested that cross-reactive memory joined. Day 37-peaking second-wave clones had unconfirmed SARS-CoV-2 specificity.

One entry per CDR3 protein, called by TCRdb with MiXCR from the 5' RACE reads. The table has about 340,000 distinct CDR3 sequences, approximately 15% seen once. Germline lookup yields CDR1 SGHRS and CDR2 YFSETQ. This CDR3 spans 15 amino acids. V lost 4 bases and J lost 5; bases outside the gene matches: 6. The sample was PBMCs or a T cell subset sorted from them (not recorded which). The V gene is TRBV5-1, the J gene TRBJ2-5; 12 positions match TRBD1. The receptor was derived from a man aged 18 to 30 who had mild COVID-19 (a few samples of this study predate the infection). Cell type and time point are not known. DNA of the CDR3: TGCGCCAGCAGCCGCGGGGACAGGGGGCAGGAGACCCAGTACTTC. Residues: CASSRGDRGQETQYF.